These 18 T cell receptor beta chains were sequenced from one sample in a study of blood T cell repertoires in COVID-19. The repertoire was sequenced with immunoSEQ multiplex PCR; TCRdb's copy has only in-frame clones and lacks some. Of 120,000 or so clones in the sample, about 80% were seen once. Material: peripheral blood. These receptors were taken from a woman aged 50 to 65 with acute or convalescent COVID-19.

The CDR3 reads CASSPGSSRAFF. The CDR3, as DNA: TGTGCCAGCAGCCCCGGATCCTCGAGGGCTTTCTTT. This chain connects TRBV5-4 to TRBJ1-1; D remains unclear. Germline lookup yields CDR1 SGHNT and CDR2 YYREEE (reference sequence). V was pared by 4 bases and J by 11 bases, with 15 bases between. This CDR3 comprises 12 residues.

The J gene is TRBJ2-6, the V gene TRBV18, with 8 bases that match TRBD1. In germline, CDR1 is KGHSH, CDR2 LQKENI. Trimming cost V 3 bases and J 4 bases; bases outside gene matches: 8. CDR3 length: 17 amino acids. CDR3 loop: CASSPTQGALGANVLTF. In nucleotides, the CDR3 is TGTGCCAGCTCACCGACCCAGGGGGCGCTCGGGGCCAACGTCCTGACTTTC.

The chain combines TRBV6-5 with TRBJ2-7, with 8 bases identical to TRBD1. Germline loops: CDR1 MNHEY, CDR2 SVGAGI. The CDR3 length is 13 residues. Trimming took 7 bases from V and 4 from J; bases not matched to a gene: 6. CDR3 protein: CASTRTGWYEQYF. The CDR3 nucleotides read TGTGCCAGCACACGGACAGGGTGGTACGAGCAGTACTTC.

The chain links TRBV6-5 to TRBJ2-3; 12 bases agree with TRBD2. CDR3 length: 15 amino acids. V gave up 5 bases and J gave up 5 bases; unmatched junction bases: 5. Germline values: CDR1 MNHEY, CDR2 SVGAGI. The CDR3 spells CASSTLAGGGDTQYF. CDR3 DNA sequence: TGTGCCAGCAGTACACTAGCGGGGGGCGGAGATACGCAGTATTTT.

In its sample, this clone was seen once. The chain is built from TRBV23-1 and TRBJ1-1; D not resolved. TRBV23-1 is marked as an open reading frame, function uncertain. The CDR3 totals 12 residues. V lost 4 bases, J lost 1 base, and 4 bases lay in between. CDR3 loop: CASSRQNTEAFF. The CDR3 DNA reads TGCGCCAGCAGTCGACAGAACACTGAAGCTTTCTTT.

The V call is TRBV12-3 or TRBV12-4, the J call TRBJ1-4, with D unclear. The CDR3 extends over 12 amino acids. Between the trimmed V and J ends, which lost 3 bases and 7 bases, there was a span of 6 bases. The CDR3 DNA reads TGTGCCAGCAGTTTCCACGGTGAAAAACTGTTTTTT. Amino acids: CASSFHGEKLFF.

The V and J genes are TRBV6-5 and TRBJ1-5; D not certain. V gave up 7 bases and J gave up 4 bases, with 14 bases separating them. The length of the CDR3 is 14 residues. Germline CDR1 MNHEY, CDR2 SVGAGI. The CDR3 DNA is TGTGCCAGCAACAAGGACTCTAAGAATCAGCCCCAGCATTTT. Amino acid sequence: CASNKDSKNQPQHF.

CDR3 in amino acids: CASSPSGQVNTEAFF. CDR3 DNA: TGTGCCAGCAGCCCGTCGGGACAGGTGAACACTGAAGCTTTCTTT. This chain connects TRBV9 to TRBJ1-1; TRBD1 matches 8 bases. Trimming took 4 bases from V and 0 from J; bases not matched to a gene: 5. Germline lookup yields CDR1 SGDLS and CDR2 YYNGEE. This CDR3 contains 15 residues.

This rearrangement joins TRBV5-1 to TRBJ2-3, with TRBD1 identical over 9 bases. The CDR3 has 15 amino acids. The V gene end was trimmed by 1 base and the J gene end by 3 bases; junction bases not matched to a gene: 3. Germline V CDR1 and CDR2: SGHRS, YFSETQ. As DNA, the CDR3 is TGCGCCAGCAGCTTGACCGGACAGGGGACAGATACGCAGTATTTT. It codes for CASSLTGQGTDTQYF.

This clone came up a few times. The chain recombines TRBV10-3 with TRBJ2-2; D call uncertain. Germline V gene data show CDR1 as ENHRY and CDR2 as SYGVKD. V lost 6 bases, J lost 2 bases, and 16 bases lay in between. The CDR3 is 16 amino acids. CDR3: CAISYTRVSNTGELFF. CDR3 sequence (DNA): TGTGCCATCAGCTACACCCGGGTTTCAAACACCGGGGAGCTGTTTTTT.

The chain joins TRBV2 to TRBJ1-4; 7 nucleotides align to TRBD1. The germline V gene has CDR1 SNHLY and CDR2 FYNNEI. J lost 8 bases, V lost 4 bases, and 10 bases had no gene match. The CDR3 extends over 15 amino acids. CDR3 in amino acids: CASSVGGRGREKLFF. The CDR3 region has the DNA TGTGCCAGCAGTGTTGGTGGCAGGGGGAGAGAAAAACTGTTTTTT.

The rearrangement joins TRBV7-3 to TRBJ1-3, with D uncertain. The length of the CDR3 is 15 residues. Germline V gene data show CDR1 as SGHTA and CDR2 as FQGTGA. V was trimmed by 2 bases and J by 2 bases, leaving 10 bases between them. The CDR3 loop is CASSLGPATGNTIYF. The CDR3 bases are TGTGCCAGCAGCTTAGGGCCAGCCACTGGAAACACCATATATTTT.

This clone has just one count. This chain joins TRBV2 and TRBJ1-1; D gene uncertain. V shed 4 bases and J shed 1 base, with 7 bases lying between them. Per germline, CDR1 SNHLY and CDR2 FYNNEI. The CDR3 totals 13 residues. CDR3 sequence reads: CASSVIANTEAFF. The CDR3 nucleotides read TGTGCCAGCAGTGTAATAGCGAACACTGAAGCTTTCTTT.

Comments on this clone: Other DNA sequences in this specimen translate into the identical CDR3. The CDR3 sequence: CASSVVGESSYNEQFF. CDR3 nucleotides: TGTGCCAGCAGCGTAGTAGGAGAGAGCTCCTACAATGAGCAGTTCTTC. The chain combines TRBV9 with TRBJ2-1; D is unresolved. Germline V gene data show CDR1 as SGDLS and CDR2 as YYNGEE. V was clipped by 0 bases and J by 0 bases, with 10 bases between them. This CDR3 has 16 amino acids.

This chain links TRBV18 with TRBJ1-6; D is uncertain. This CDR3 spans 14 amino acids. Between the trimmed V and J ends, which lost 4 bases and 7 bases, there was a span of 11 bases. CDR1 and CDR2 (germline): KGHSH, LQKENI. The CDR3 bases are TGTGCCAGCTCACAAGCGCAGTACAATTCACCCCTCCACTTT. As protein: CASSQAQYNSPLHF. The full variable domain, in which reference TRBV18 and TRBJ1-6 provide the parts outside the CDR3, is NAGVMQNPRHLVRRRGQEARLRCSPMKGHSHVYWYRQLPEEGLKFMVYLQKENIIDESGMPKERFSAEFPKEGPSILRIQQVVRGDSAAYFCASSQAQYNSPLHFGNGTRLTVT.

V is TRBV18 and J is TRBJ2-3; TRBD1 is a possible D gene (6 bases). Per the germline V gene, CDR1 is KGHSH and CDR2 is LQKENI. Trimming left V 3 bases short and J 1 base short, with 14 bases between. This CDR3 comprises 16 residues. The CDR3 region is CASSPVGNRGTDTQYF. The CDR3 coding sequence is TGTGCCAGCTCACCGGTGGGGAACAGGGGCACAGATACGCAGTATTTT.

CDR3 nucleotide sequence: TGTGCCAGCAGATCAGGGTTCAACACTGAAGCTTTCTTT. Its protein product is CASRSGFNTEAFF. V usage is TRBV6-6 and J usage is TRBJ1-1, with D maybe TRBD1 (5 bases). CDR3 length: 13 amino acids. Looked up from germline, CDR1 is MNHNY and CDR2 is SVGAGI (reference sequence). Between the trimmed V and J ends, which lost 6 bases and 2 bases, there was a span of 10 bases.

The chain carries TRBV9 and TRBJ2-7; TRBD2 might be the D (5 bases). V gave up 0 bases and J gave up 6 bases, with 13 bases separating them. The germline CDR1 and CDR2 sequences are SGDLS and YYNGEE. The CDR3 has 14 amino acids. The chain's CDR3 is CASSVGTRAGEQYF. CDR3 nucleotide sequence: TGTGCCAGCAGCGTAGGAACTAGGGCCGGCGAGCAGTACTTC.